The sequence of this T cell receptor (beta chain) was determined in a study of a mutant IDH1 vaccine in newly diagnosed glioma. For the study at large: Eight vaccine doses were administered to patients at weeks 1, 3, 5, 7, 11, 15, 19 and 23. Vaccine administration was initiated 4-6 weeks following radiotherapy alone, or with temozolomide cycles. Former treatment meant radiotherapy, temozolomide, or both; the majority had gotten both.

This table comes from immunoSEQ multiplex PCR, and its TCRdb copy is limited to in-frame clones, with some not included. This sample has some 60,000 clones, with 80% found just once. Indicated time point: week 11, during vaccination. Topical imiquimod accompanied each vaccine dose, which consisted of 300 ug of mutant IDH1 20-mer peptide. Diagnosis in the donors showed new WHO grade 3 or 4 astrocytomas that were IDH1-mutant and ATRX-lost. The CDR3 contains 18 residues. Germline assignment: CDR1 SEHNR and CDR2 FQNEAQ (reference sequence). With 1 base clipped from V and 3 bases from J, the junction kept 13 bases outside the gene matches. On this clone: Its specificity is not known.

The chain carries TRBV7-9 and TRBJ2-3; TRBD2 aligns across 7 bases. The clonotype originates from a man aged 45-60 years with glioma. Sequences were derived from PBMCs, sampled from a glioma patient whose treatment included an IDH1 peptide vaccine. DNA for the CDR3: TGTGCCAGCAGCTTAGTAGAGGGAGGGCCGTTTGGTACAGATACGCAGTATTTT. This gives the protein CASSLVEGGPFGTDTQYF.